Listed below are T cell receptor beta chains from one sample, sequenced in a study of blood T cell repertoires in COVID-19. Some clones are missing from TCRdb's copy, which holds only in-frame ones; the method was immunoSEQ multiplex PCR. The sample holds 150,000 to 200,000 clones; approximately 85% are singletons and the top ten take 9.8%. Sequencing was done on a sample of peripheral blood. These receptors all come from a woman at least 80 years old with acute or convalescent COVID-19. The CDR3 runs from the conserved cysteine through the conserved F or W. A D gene is named only where the DNA matches it firmly. Clone size appears in some rows only: once, few, many, or a class for an expanded clone.

CDR3aa	CDR3nt	abundance	v_gene	j_gene	d_gene
CASKPGQGLSREQYF	TGTGCCAGCAAGCCAGGACAGGGACTTTCCCGGGAGCAGTACTTC	large	TRBV6-5	TRBJ2-7	TRBD1
CASRGDPGTGELFF	TGCGCCAGCAGAGGAGATCCGGGGACCGGGGAGCTGTTTTTT	.	TRBV5-1	TRBJ2-2	.
CASRQGGLAEAFF	TGTGCCAGTAGACAGGGAGGGCTTGCTGAAGCTTTCTTT	few	TRBV19	TRBJ1-1	.
CATSRDGQGTRETQYF	TGTGCCACCAGCAGAGATGGACAGGGGACGAGAGAGACCCAGTACTTC	.	TRBV15	TRBJ2-5	TRBD1
CASSRDSPNTGELFF	TGCGCCAGCAGCCGGGACAGCCCGAACACCGGGGAGCTGTTTTTT	.	TRBV5-1	TRBJ2-2	TRBD1
CASSFRDRGSGYTF	TGTGCCAGCAGTTTCCGGGACAGGGGATCCGGCTACACCTTC	once	TRBV27	TRBJ1-2	TRBD1
CASSFLPGAQETQYF	TGTGCCAGCAGCTTCCTGCCGGGTGCCCAAGAGACCCAGTACTTC	.	TRBV11-1	TRBJ2-5	.
CASSKAWVAGQGFHEQYF	TGTGCCAGCAGCAAAGCGTGGGTAGCGGGGCAGGGTTTCCACGAGCAGTACTTC	few	TRBV21-1	TRBJ2-7	.
CASSVEEGRNTEAFF	TGTGCCAGCAGCGTAGAGGAGGGGCGGAACACTGAAGCTTTCTTT	few	TRBV9	TRBJ1-1	.
CASSLEGGKGSPLHF	TGCGCCAGCAGCTTGGAGGGGGGGAAGGGATCACCCCTCCACTTT	.	TRBV5-1	TRBJ1-6	.
CAGSPGQQPEKLFF	TGTGCCGGCTCGCCGGGACAGCAACCTGAAAAACTGTTTTTT	.	TRBV28	TRBJ1-4	TRBD1
CASSISGEVQETQYF	TGTGCCAGCAGCATTAGCGGGGAGGTCCAAGAGACCCAGTACTTC	.	TRBV7-8	TRBJ2-5	TRBD2
CASSLAGGDNQPQHF	TGTGCCAGCAGCTTAGCAGGGGGGGACAATCAGCCCCAGCATTTT	.	TRBV7-9	TRBJ1-5	.
CAWSRGLEYGYTF	TGTGCCTGGAGCAGAGGTTTAGAGTATGGCTACACCTTC	.	TRBV30	TRBJ1-2	.
CASSLSMRGQYGNSPLHF	TGTGCCAGCAGTTTATCGATGAGGGGGCAGTACGGTAATTCACCCCTCCACTTT	.	TRBV27	TRBJ1-6	TRBD1
CAWSNSRYLNTGELFF	TGTGCCTGGAGTAACAGCCGGTACCTGAACACCGGGGAGCTGTTTTTT	.	TRBV30	TRBJ2-2	.
CASRYSQGTGETQYF	TGTGCCAGCAGGTACTCACAGGGAACGGGAGAGACCCAGTACTTC	.	TRBV2	TRBJ2-5	.
CASSLYGLAGDSVYNEQFF	TGTGCCAGCAGTTTATATGGGCTAGCGGGAGATTCAGTCTACAATGAGCAGTTCTTC	few	TRBV28	TRBJ2-1	TRBD2
CASSYSPGRKAFF	TGTGCCAGCAGTTACTCTCCGGGAAGAAAAGCTTTCTTT	few	TRBV6-5	TRBJ1-1	.
CASSPGRRSEYGYTF	TGTGCCAGTAGTCCTGGTAGGCGATCGGAGTATGGCTACACCTTC	.	TRBV19	TRBJ1-2	.
CASSRIRTGVNNEQFF	TGTGCCAGCAGCCGCATCCGGACAGGGGTTAACAATGAGCAGTTCTTC	.	TRBV7-9	TRBJ2-1	TRBD1
CASSREGAWNEKLFF	TGTGCCAGCAGTAGAGAGGGGGCTTGGAATGAAAAACTGTTTTTT	.	TRBV27	TRBJ1-4	TRBD1
CASSVGFPNYGYTF	TGTGCCAGCAGTGTGGGCTTCCCTAACTATGGCTACACCTTC	.	TRBV2	TRBJ1-2	.
CASSLDRGAYEAFF	TGTGCCAGCAGCCTCGACAGGGGCGCCTATGAAGCTTTCTTT	.	TRBV11-2	TRBJ1-1	TRBD1
CASSQIPGYAEAFF	TGTGCCAGCAGCCAAATTCCAGGGTACGCTGAAGCTTTCTTT	.	TRBV3-1/TRBV3-2	TRBJ1-1	.
CASSRQTGRTEAFF	TGTGCCAGCAGCCGCCAAACAGGAAGGACTGAAGCTTTCTTT	once	TRBV11-2	TRBJ1-1	.
CASSQPSGSAYNEQFF	TGTGCCAGCAGCCAACCTAGCGGGAGCGCCTACAATGAGCAGTTCTTC	.	TRBV4-2	TRBJ2-1	TRBD2
CASSRGTSGGRYEQYF	TGTGCCAGCAGCCGGGGGACTAGCGGGGGCCGGTACGAGCAGTACTTC	once	TRBV13	TRBJ2-7	TRBD2
CSVAPTESGNTIYF	TGCAGCGTTGCCCCAACAGAATCTGGAAACACCATATATTTT	.	TRBV29-1	TRBJ1-3	.
CASSLWQMNTEAFF	TGTGCCAGCAGCTTATGGCAGATGAACACTGAAGCTTTCTTT	.	TRBV7-3	TRBJ1-1	.
CASSPDRGDQPQHF	TGCGCCAGCAGCCCAGACAGGGGGGATCAGCCCCAGCATTTT	.	TRBV5-1	TRBJ1-5	TRBD1
CASSPVGGAGNQPQHF	TGCGCCAGCAGCCCCGTTGGGGGGGCGGGCAATCAGCCCCAGCATTTT	.	TRBV4-1	TRBJ1-5	.
CASRVKGGGYTF	TGTGCCAGCAGGGTAAAGGGAGGAGGCTACACCTTC	.	TRBV5-6	TRBJ1-2	.
CASEGDARDTQYF	TGTGCCAGCGAGGGTGACGCGAGAGATACGCAGTATTTT	once	TRBV2	TRBJ2-3	.
CASSPGTGPQETQYF	TGCGCCAGCAGCCCAGGGACAGGGCCCCAAGAGACCCAGTACTTC	.	TRBV4-1	TRBJ2-5	TRBD1
CAWTQGEDYGYTF	TGTGCCTGGACTCAGGGGGAGGACTATGGCTACACCTTC	.	TRBV30	TRBJ1-2	TRBD1
CASTLLRENTEAFF	TGTGCCAGCACTCTACTCAGGGAGAACACTGAAGCTTTCTTT	.	TRBV2	TRBJ1-1	.
CASSRGLAGVRETQYF	TGCGCCAGCAGTCGGGGACTAGCGGGAGTCAGAGAGACCCAGTACTTC	.	TRBV5-1	TRBJ2-5	TRBD2
CASSQDIGPGGETQYF	TGTGCCAGCAGCCAAGATATAGGCCCGGGAGGGGAGACCCAGTACTTC	.	TRBV3-1/TRBV3-2	TRBJ2-5	TRBD2
CASRGRGYEQYF	TGTGCCAGCAGGGGTCGAGGCTACGAGCAGTACTTC	.	TRBV7-8	TRBJ2-7	.
CASSDRGDYEQYF	TGTGCCAGCAGTGATAGGGGTGACTACGAGCAGTACTTC	.	TRBV6-1	TRBJ2-7	.
CASSSRTGQLYF	TGTGCCAGTAGTTCCCGGACAGGACAACTGTACTTC	.	TRBV19	TRBJ2-7	TRBD1
CASSYFGGTANEKLFF	TGTGCCAGCAGTTACTTCGGGGGGACCGCTAATGAAAAACTGTTTTTT	.	TRBV6-6	TRBJ1-4	.
CASSGLAGRSYNEQFF	TGTGCCAGCAGCGGACTAGCGGGCCGCTCCTACAATGAGCAGTTCTTC	.	TRBV6-2/TRBV6-3	TRBJ2-1	TRBD2
CATSDTGTSWGDEQFF	TGTGCCACCAGCGATACCGGGACTAGCTGGGGGGATGAGCAGTTCTTC	.	TRBV15	TRBJ2-1	TRBD2